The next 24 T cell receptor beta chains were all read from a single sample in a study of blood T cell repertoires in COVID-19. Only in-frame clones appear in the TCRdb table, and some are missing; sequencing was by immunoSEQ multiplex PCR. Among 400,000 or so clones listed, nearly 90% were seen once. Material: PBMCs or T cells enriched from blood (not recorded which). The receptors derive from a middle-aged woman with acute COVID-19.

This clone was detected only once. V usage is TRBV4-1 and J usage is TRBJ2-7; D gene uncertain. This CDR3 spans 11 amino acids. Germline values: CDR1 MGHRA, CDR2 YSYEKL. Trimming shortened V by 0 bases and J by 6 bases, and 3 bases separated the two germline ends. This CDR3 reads CASSQDREQYF. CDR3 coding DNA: TGCGCCAGCAGCCAAGATCGCGAGCAGTACTTC.

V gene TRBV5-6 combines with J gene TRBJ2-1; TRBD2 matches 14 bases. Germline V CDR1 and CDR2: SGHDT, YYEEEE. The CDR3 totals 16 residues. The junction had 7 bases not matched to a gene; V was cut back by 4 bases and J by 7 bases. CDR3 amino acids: CASSPMTSGGENEQFF. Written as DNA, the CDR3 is TGTGCCAGCAGCCCAATGACTAGCGGGGGGGAAAATGAGCAGTTCTTC.

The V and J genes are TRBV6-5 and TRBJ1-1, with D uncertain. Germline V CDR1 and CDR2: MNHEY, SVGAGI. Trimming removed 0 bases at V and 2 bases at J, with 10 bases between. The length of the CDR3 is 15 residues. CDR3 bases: TGTGCCAGCAGTTACTCGAGTTTAAGTAACACTGAAGCTTTCTTT. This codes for CASSYSSLSNTEAFF.

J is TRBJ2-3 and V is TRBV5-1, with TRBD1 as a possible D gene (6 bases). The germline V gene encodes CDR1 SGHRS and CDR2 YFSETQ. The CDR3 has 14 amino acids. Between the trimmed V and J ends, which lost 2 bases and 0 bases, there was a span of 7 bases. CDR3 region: CASSFDRSTDTQYF. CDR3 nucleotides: TGCGCCAGCAGCTTCGACAGGAGCACAGATACGCAGTATTTT.

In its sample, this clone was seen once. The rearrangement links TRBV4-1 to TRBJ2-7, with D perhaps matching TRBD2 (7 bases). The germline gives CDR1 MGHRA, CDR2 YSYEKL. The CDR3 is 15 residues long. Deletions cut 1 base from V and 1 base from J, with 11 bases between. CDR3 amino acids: CASSQGRGLSYEQYF. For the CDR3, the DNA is TGCGCCAGCAGCCAAGGCAGGGGACTATCCTACGAGCAGTACTTC.

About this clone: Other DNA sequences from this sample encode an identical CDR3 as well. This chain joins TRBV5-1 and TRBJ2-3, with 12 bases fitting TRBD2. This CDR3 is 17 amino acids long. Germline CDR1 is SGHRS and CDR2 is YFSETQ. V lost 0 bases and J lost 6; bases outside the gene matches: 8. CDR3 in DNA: TGCGCCAGCAGCTTGGTTGCTAGCGGGGGGGCCTCCGATACGCAGTATTTT. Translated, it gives CASSLVASGGASDTQYF.

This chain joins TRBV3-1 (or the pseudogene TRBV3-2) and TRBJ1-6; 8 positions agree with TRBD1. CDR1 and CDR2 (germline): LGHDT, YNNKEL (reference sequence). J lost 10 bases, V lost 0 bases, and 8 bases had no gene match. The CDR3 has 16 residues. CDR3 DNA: TGTGCCAGCAGCCAAGAAAGACAGGGGAAGGACTCACCCCTCCACTTT. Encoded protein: CASSQERQGKDSPLHF.

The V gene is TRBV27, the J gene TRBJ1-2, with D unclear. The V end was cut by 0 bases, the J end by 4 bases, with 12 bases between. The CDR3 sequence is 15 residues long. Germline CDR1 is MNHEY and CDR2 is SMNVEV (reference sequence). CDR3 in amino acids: CASSLSTRVSYGYTF. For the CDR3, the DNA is TGTGCCAGCAGTTTATCGACTAGGGTTAGCTATGGCTACACCTTC.

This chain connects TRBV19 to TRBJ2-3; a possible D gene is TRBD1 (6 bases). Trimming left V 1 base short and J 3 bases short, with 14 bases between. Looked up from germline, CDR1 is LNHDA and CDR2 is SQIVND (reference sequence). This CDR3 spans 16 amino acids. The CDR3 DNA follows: TGTGCCAGTAGTATAGGGGGGCCTTTGGCGACAGATACGCAGTATTTT. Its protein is CASSIGGPLATDTQYF.

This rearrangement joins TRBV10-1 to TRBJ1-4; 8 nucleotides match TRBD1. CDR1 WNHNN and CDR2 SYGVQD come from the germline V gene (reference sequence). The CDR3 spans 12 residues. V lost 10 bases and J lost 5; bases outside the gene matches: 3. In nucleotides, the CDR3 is TGCGCCAAGACAGGGGTAAATGAAAAACTGTTTTTT. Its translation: CAKTGVNEKLFF.

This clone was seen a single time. CDR3 in amino acids: CASSLVGREAFF. Written as DNA, the CDR3 is TGCGCCAGCAGCTTGGTTGGGAGGGAAGCTTTCTTT. The chain employs TRBV5-1 and TRBJ1-1; D remains ambiguous. CDR1 is SGHRS, CDR2 YFSETQ, per germline. This CDR3 has 12 residues. V shed 0 bases and J shed 8 bases, with 8 bases lying between them.

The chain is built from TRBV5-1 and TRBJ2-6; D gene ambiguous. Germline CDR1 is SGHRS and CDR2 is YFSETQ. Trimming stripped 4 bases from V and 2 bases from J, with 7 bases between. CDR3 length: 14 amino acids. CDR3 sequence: CASSLSPGANVLTF. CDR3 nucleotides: TGCGCCAGCAGCCTCTCCCCTGGGGCCAACGTCCTGACTTTC.

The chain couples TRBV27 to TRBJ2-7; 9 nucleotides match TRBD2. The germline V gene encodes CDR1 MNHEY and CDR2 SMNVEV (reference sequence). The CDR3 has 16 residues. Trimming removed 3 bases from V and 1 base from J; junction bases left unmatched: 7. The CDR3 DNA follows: TGTGCCAGCAGTTTTGGTTTAGCGGGGGTTTCCTACGAGCAGTACTTC. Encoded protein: CASSFGLAGVSYEQYF.

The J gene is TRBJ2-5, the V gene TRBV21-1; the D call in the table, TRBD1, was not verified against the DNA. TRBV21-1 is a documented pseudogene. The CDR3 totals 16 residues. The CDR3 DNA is TGTGCCACCCCCTGCGGCGAACTGAGGGGGCAAGAGACCCAGTACTTC. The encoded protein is CATPCGELRGQETQYF.

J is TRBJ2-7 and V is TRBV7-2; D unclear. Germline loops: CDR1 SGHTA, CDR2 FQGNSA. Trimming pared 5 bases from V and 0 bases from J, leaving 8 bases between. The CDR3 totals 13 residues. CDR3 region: CASSRTVSYEQYF. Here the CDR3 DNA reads TGTGCCAGCAGCAGAACAGTCTCCTACGAGCAGTACTTC.

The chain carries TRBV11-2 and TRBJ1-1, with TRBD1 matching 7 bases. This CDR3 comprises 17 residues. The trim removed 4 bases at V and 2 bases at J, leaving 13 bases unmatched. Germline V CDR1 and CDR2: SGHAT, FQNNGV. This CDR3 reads CASSSYTGAVNNTEAFF. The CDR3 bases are TGTGCCAGCAGCTCTTACACAGGGGCGGTGAACAACACTGAAGCTTTCTTT.

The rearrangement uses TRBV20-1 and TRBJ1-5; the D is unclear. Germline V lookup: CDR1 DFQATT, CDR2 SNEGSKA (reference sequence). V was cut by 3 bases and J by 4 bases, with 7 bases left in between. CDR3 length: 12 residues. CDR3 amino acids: CSASLENQPQHF. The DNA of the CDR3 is TGCAGTGCTAGTCTGGAGAATCAGCCCCAGCATTTT.

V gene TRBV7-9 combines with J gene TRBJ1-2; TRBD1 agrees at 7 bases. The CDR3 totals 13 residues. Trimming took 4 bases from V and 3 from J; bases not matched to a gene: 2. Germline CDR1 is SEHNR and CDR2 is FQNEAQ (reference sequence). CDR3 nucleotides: TGTGCCAGCAGCTCAGACAGGGACTATGGCTACACCTTC. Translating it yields CASSSDRDYGYTF.

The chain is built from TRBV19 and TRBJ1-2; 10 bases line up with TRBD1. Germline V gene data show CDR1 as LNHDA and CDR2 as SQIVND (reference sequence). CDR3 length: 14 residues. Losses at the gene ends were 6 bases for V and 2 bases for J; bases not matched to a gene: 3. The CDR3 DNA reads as TGTGCCAGTAGGGAGACAGGGGGCAACTATGGCTACACCTTC. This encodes CASRETGGNYGYTF.

CDR3 loop: CASTDTGELFF. CDR3 nucleotides: TGTGCCAGCACTGACACCGGGGAGCTGTTTTTT. V is TRBV12-3 or TRBV12-4 and J is TRBJ2-2; D not resolved. This CDR3 has 11 residues. Trimming shortened V by 7 bases and J by 3 bases, and 3 bases separated the two germline ends.

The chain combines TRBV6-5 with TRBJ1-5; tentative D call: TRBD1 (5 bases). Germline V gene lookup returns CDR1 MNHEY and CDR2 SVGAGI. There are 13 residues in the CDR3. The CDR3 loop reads CDRGRVRNQPQHF. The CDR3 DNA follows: TGTGACCGGGGGAGGGTGCGCAATCAGCCCCAGCATTTT.

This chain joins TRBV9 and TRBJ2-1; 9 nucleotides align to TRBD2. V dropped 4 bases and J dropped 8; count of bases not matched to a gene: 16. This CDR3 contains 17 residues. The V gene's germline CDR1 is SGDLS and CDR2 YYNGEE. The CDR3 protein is CASSPRGSGGLTDEQFF. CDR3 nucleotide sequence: TGTGCCAGCAGCCCTCGGGGGAGCGGGGGGTTAACAGATGAGCAGTTCTTC.

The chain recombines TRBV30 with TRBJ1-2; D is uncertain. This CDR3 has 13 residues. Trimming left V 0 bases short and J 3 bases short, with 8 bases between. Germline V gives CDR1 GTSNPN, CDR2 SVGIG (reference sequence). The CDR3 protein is CAWSVAGDYGYTF. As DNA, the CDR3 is TGTGCCTGGAGTGTGGCAGGTGACTATGGCTACACCTTC.

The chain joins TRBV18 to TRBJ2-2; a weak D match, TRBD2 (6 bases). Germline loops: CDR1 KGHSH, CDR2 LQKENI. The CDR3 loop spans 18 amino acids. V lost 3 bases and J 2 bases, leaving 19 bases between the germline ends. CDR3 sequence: CASSPKPFSGPNTGELFF. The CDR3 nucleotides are TGTGCCAGCTCACCTAAACCCTTTAGCGGACCTAACACCGGGGAGCTGTTTTTT.